The 16 T cell receptor beta chains below all came from one sample that was sequenced in a study of Graves' ophthalmopathy and Graves' hyperthyroidism. RNA transcripts served as template for amplifying TCR beta CDR3 sequences. First-round RT-PCR used HTBI primers; second-round multiplex PCR followed. TCRdb reprocessed the multiplex PCR reads with MiXCR, giving one entry per CDR3 protein. The top ten clones hold 1.6% of a sample with roughly 400,000 distinct CDR3 sequences, approximately 16% of them seen once. Sequences were obtained from peripheral blood. These receptors all stem from a woman under 30 with Graves' ophthalmopathy.

This clonotype occurred many times. V is TRBV7-2 and J is TRBJ2-7; TRBD1 matches at 9 bases. The CDR3 is 12 residues long. Germline loops: CDR1 SGHTA, CDR2 FQGNSA. V shed 8 bases, J shed 4 bases, and the junction held 3 bases outside the gene matches. The chain's CDR3 is CASGDRVYEQYF. The CDR3 nucleotides are TGTGCCAGCGGGGACAGGGTGTACGAGCAGTACTTC.

At least ten counts were recorded for this clonotype. V usage is TRBV18 and J usage is TRBJ2-7; possibly TRBD1 for D (6 bases). The germline V gene has CDR1 KGHSH and CDR2 LQKENI. This CDR3 is built from 16 residues. V was clipped by 4 bases and J by 0 bases, with 16 bases between them. The CDR3 DNA reads as TGTGCCAGCTCACAGGTCCAGGGGTCGAGCTCCTACGAGCAGTACTTC. It yields the protein CASSQVQGSSSYEQYF.

This clonotype was seen many times. The chain recombines TRBV28 with TRBJ2-5; 10 bases align to TRBD2. V shed 3 bases and J 3 bases; nucleotides not matched to a gene: 16. Germline lookup yields CDR1 MDHEN and CDR2 SYDVKM. The CDR3 consists of 19 residues. CDR3 loop: CASSLRYASGSEPEETQYF. CDR3 DNA sequence: TGTGCCAGCAGTTTGCGTTACGCTAGCGGGAGCGAACCGGAAGAGACCCAGTACTTC.

V is TRBV6-5 and J is TRBJ1-5, with D tentatively TRBD1 (5 bases). This CDR3 contains 15 residues. Trimming pared 2 bases from V and 9 bases from J, leaving 17 bases between. The V gene's germline CDR1 is MNHEY and CDR2 SVGAGI. The CDR3 protein is CASSYNRDGPRPQHF. For the CDR3, the DNA is TGTGCCAGCAGTTACAATAGGGACGGCCCCAGGCCCCAGCATTTT.

This clonotype has at least ten counts. The chain combines TRBV5-1 with TRBJ2-2; maybe TRBD1 (6 bases). V dropped 4 bases and J dropped 6 bases, with 16 bases sitting between them. CDR3 length: 15 residues. From germline, CDR1 is SGHRS and CDR2 YFSETQ. CDR3 in amino acids: CASSTSGGKAGELFF. As DNA, the CDR3 is TGCGCCAGCAGCACGAGTGGGGGCAAGGCCGGGGAGCTGTTTTTT. Combining the CDR3 with reference TRBV5-1 and TRBJ2-2 gives the whole variable domain KAGVTQTPRYLIKTRGQQVTLSCSPISGHRSVSWYQQTPGQGLQFLFEYFSETQRNKGNFPGRFSGRQFSNSRSEMNVSTLELGDSALYLCASSTSGGKAGELFFGEGSRLTVL.

In this sample, this clonotype turned up many times. V and J are TRBV24-1 and TRBJ1-5; D unclear. Germline CDR1 KGHDR, CDR2 SFDVKD. V lost 5 bases, J lost 5 bases, and 9 bases lay in between. The CDR3 runs 13 residues. The CDR3 sequence: CATSVHSYQPQHF. The CDR3 region has the DNA TGTGCCACCAGTGTACACAGCTATCAGCCCCAGCATTTT.

This clonotype was seen ten or more times. The gene calls are TRBV6-1 and TRBJ1-3; no firm D call. This CDR3 has 16 amino acids. Germline values: CDR1 MNHNS, CDR2 SASEGT. Trimming pared 6 bases from V and 4 bases from J, leaving 19 bases between. Here the CDR3 DNA reads TGTGCCAGCAGCATCGAAGGGCGCCTGCCCGGAAACACCATATATTTT. It is translated as CASSIEGRLPGNTIYF.

This clonotype was recorded many times. This sequence joins TRBV28 and TRBJ1-2; D is unresolved. This CDR3 contains 13 residues. Germline V gives CDR1 MDHEN, CDR2 SYDVKM. V lost 2 bases and J 2 bases, leaving 6 bases between the germline ends. The CDR3 loop is CASSLNRNYGYTF. In nucleotides, the CDR3 is TGTGCCAGCAGTTTAAACAGAAACTATGGCTACACCTTC.

This clonotype appeared many times. The chain uses TRBV11-2 and TRBJ2-5, with TRBD2 identical over 11 bases. Germline CDR1 and CDR2: SGHAT and FQNNGV. With 5 bases clipped from V and 8 bases from J, the junction kept 16 bases outside the gene matches. The CDR3 length is 17 residues. As DNA, the CDR3 is TGTGCCAGCAGCCGAATGGGGCTAGCGGGGGGCGCCCTCACCCAGTACTTC. It specifies CASSRMGLAGGALTQYF.

This clonotype was recorded many times. The V and J genes are TRBV7-2 and TRBJ2-5; TRBD2 might be the D (6 bases). The CDR3 sequence is 15 residues long. The germline CDR1 and CDR2 sequences are SGHTA and FQGNSA. Deletions cut 1 base from V and 4 bases from J, with 13 bases between. CDR3 residues: CASSLGSGVVETQYF. CDR3 nucleotides: TGTGCCAGCAGCTTAGGTAGCGGTGTGGTAGAGACCCAGTACTTC.

Many counts were recorded for this clonotype. This sequence joins TRBV20-1 and TRBJ2-6, with 8 nucleotides matching TRBD1. The junction had 17 bases not matched to a gene; V was cut back by 3 bases and J by 7 bases. This CDR3 contains 18 residues. Germline lookup yields CDR1 DFQATT and CDR2 SNEGSKA (reference sequence). This CDR3 is CSARGALGQAFSANVLTF. DNA of the CDR3: TGCAGTGCTAGGGGTGCCCTGGGACAGGCGTTTAGTGCCAACGTCCTGACTTTC.

This clonotype came up many times. This sequence joins TRBV6-1 and TRBJ2-2, with D possibly being TRBD2 (6 bases). With 5 bases removed from V and 3 bases from J, the gap between germline ends came to 16 bases. Germline lookup yields CDR1 MNHNS and CDR2 SASEGT. This CDR3 spans 16 amino acids. CDR3 sequence (DNA): TGTGCCAGCAGTCAAACCGGGGGTTTAGACACCGGGGAGCTGTTTTTT. Encoded protein: CASSQTGGLDTGELFF.

This clonotype was seen ten or more times. V is TRBV10-3 and J is TRBJ1-5; D is unclear. V lost 6 bases and J 2 bases, leaving 14 bases between the germline ends. The CDR3 has 15 amino acids. Germline values: CDR1 ENHRY, CDR2 SYGVKD. The CDR3 loop reads CAIRKSMAGNQPQHF. In nucleotides, the CDR3 is TGTGCCATCAGAAAATCAATGGCGGGCAATCAGCCCCAGCATTTT.

This chain links TRBV12-3 or TRBV12-4 with TRBJ2-6; the D gene is possibly TRBD1 (6 bases). This CDR3 has 17 residues. Between the trimmed V and J ends, which lost 5 bases and 0 bases, there was a span of 14 bases. CDR3 nucleotide sequence: TGTGCCAGCAGTCCTCGGTTACAGGGCTCTGGGGCCAACGTCCTGACTTTC. As protein: CASSPRLQGSGANVLTF.

This clonotype has a count of ten or more. This chain connects TRBV20-1 to TRBJ1-1; D is undetermined. V gave up 3 bases and J gave up 3 bases, with 11 bases separating them. Germline V lookup: CDR1 DFQATT, CDR2 SNEGSKA (reference sequence). This CDR3 contains 13 residues. CDR3 protein: CSARGGTHTEAFF. The CDR3 region has the DNA TGCAGTGCTAGGGGAGGAACGCACACTGAAGCTTTCTTT.

This clonotype came up many times. The chain carries TRBV7-8 and TRBJ1-1; D call uncertain. The V end lost 1 base, the J end lost 4 bases, and 10 bases lay between the germline ends. CDR1 is SGHVS, CDR2 FQNEAQ, per germline. The CDR3 has 14 amino acids. The CDR3 DNA is TGTGCCAGCAGCTTAGAGGACCGGGGCACTGAAGCTTTCTTT. Its protein is CASSLEDRGTEAFF.